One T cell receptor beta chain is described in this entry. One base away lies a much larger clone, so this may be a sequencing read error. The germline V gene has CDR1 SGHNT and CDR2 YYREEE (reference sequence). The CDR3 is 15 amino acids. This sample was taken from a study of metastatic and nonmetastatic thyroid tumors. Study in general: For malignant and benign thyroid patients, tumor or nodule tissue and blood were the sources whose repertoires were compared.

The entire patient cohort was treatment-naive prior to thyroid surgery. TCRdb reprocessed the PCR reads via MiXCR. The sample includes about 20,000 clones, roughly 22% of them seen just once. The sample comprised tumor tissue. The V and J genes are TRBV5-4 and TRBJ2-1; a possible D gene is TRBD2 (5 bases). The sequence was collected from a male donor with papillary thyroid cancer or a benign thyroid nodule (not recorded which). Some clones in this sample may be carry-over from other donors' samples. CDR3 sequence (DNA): TGTGCCTGCAGCTTGCCCGGACTGTCCTACAATGAGCAGTTCTTC. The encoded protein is CACSLPGLSYNEQFF.